This TCR beta chain was captured by sequencing in a study of graft-versus-host responses after intestinal transplantation. Across the study: Multivisceral, liver-intestinal, or isolated intestinal transplants were received by the recipients. Induction using anti-thymocyte globulin, followed by tacrolimus and steroids for two to three years, was given to all recipients. General observations from the study: Detection of GvH clones occurred in recipient marrow, and some had their first appearance in ileum or blood. GvH clone levels peaked in circulation, and this peak was associated with early post-transplant HvG declines.

Here immunoSEQ multiplex PCR was the method, and the copy in TCRdb shows in-frame clones only, minus some. Of around 100,000 clones detected, approximately 93% appear once; the ten largest clones hold more than 0.9%. On this clone: Its antigen is as yet unknown.

V shed 0 bases and J 2 bases; nucleotides not matched to a gene: 6. CDR1 and CDR2 from the germline V gene are SGHAT and FQNNGV. The CDR3 consists of 17 residues. The chain employs TRBV11-2 and TRBJ2-7; 11 bases are shared with TRBD1. This clonotype originated in a human donor who received an intestinal transplant. The material was unstimulated CD8+ T cells sorted from spleen or lymph node cells, obtained before intestinal transplant. The CDR3 DNA reads TGTGCCAGCAGCTTAGACCTTCCGGGACAGGGGGCCTACGAGCAGTACTTC. Its protein product is CASSLDLPGQGAYEQYF.